The 16 T cell receptor beta chains below were found in one sample sequenced in a study of siplizumab effects on memory and regulatory T cells. Profiled with immunoSEQ multiplex PCR; TCRdb holds only in-frame clones, not every one. The table has roughly 62,000 clones, 70% to 80% seen once. Source material: memory CD4+ T cells sorted from blood. The receptor set was obtained from a human donor in good health.

The chain carries TRBV19 and TRBJ2-7; D perhaps matches TRBD2 (5 bases). Germline lookup yields CDR1 LNHDA and CDR2 SQIVND (reference sequence). There are 15 residues in the CDR3. V lost 1 base to trimming and J lost 2 bases, with 12 bases between them. This CDR3 is CASSIGAESPYEQYF. The CDR3 DNA follows: TGTGCCAGTAGTATAGGAGCGGAGTCTCCCTACGAGCAGTACTTC.

The chain joins TRBV6-5 to TRBJ2-7, with D possibly TRBD1 on 6 matching bases. Germline loops: CDR1 MNHEY, CDR2 SVGAGI. V lost 7 bases and J 4 bases, leaving 8 bases between the germline ends. The CDR3 sequence is 11 residues long. Here the CDR3 DNA reads TGTGCCAGCACTCAGGGGTACGAGCAGTACTTC. Protein product: CASTQGYEQYF.

This clone has only a few counts. Other nucleotide sequences in the sample specify the same CDR3. The chain carries TRBV30 and TRBJ1-1; D ambiguous. This CDR3 has 11 residues. V lost 3 bases and J 2 bases, leaving 4 bases between the germline ends. Germline V CDR1 and CDR2: GTSNPN, SVGIG (reference sequence). CDR3 amino acids: CAWRGNTEAFF. The CDR3 DNA is TGTGCCTGGAGGGGAAACACTGAAGCTTTCTTT.

The genes are TRBV7-2 and TRBJ1-2, with 7 bases matching TRBD1. Germline assignment: CDR1 SGHTA and CDR2 FQGNSA. V lost 5 bases, J lost 5 bases, and 5 bases stayed unmatched. This CDR3 comprises 13 residues. The CDR3 nucleotides read TGTGCCAGCAGCCCGGAGACAGGGTATGGCTACACCTTC. This codes for CASSPETGYGYTF. Full variable domain (missing parts from reference TRBV7-2 and TRBJ1-2): GAGVSQSPSNKVTEKGKDVELRCDPISGHTALYWYRQSLGQGLEFLIYFQGNSAPDKSGLPSDRFSAERTGGSVSTLTIQRTQQEDSAVYLCASSPETGYGYTFGSGTRLTVV.

The rearrangement uses TRBV25-1 and TRBJ1-2; no reliable D call. CDR1 MGHDK and CDR2 SYGVNS come from the germline V gene. This CDR3 contains 11 residues. V lost 2 bases and J 10 bases, leaving 8 bases between the germline ends. The CDR3 spells CASSEQALYTF. The CDR3 DNA reads as TGTGCCAGCAGTGAACAAGCGCTCTACACCTTC.

The chain combines TRBV5-1 with TRBJ2-2; D possibly corresponds to TRBD2 (7 bases). The germline V gene encodes CDR1 SGHRS and CDR2 YFSETQ. V shed 4 bases and J shed 1 base, with 11 bases lying between them. CDR3 length: 15 amino acids. This CDR3 reads CASSPGGWNTGELFF. CDR3 DNA sequence: TGCGCCAGCAGCCCGGGGGGCTGGAACACCGGGGAGCTGTTTTTT.

CDR3 amino acids: CASSPPSGGYEQYF. CDR3 coding DNA: TGTGCCAGCTCACCACCTAGCGGGGGCTACGAGCAGTACTTC. The chain employs TRBV18 and TRBJ2-7; 9 bases line up with TRBD2. J was trimmed by 3 bases and V by 0 bases; bases with no gene match: 0. Germline-derived CDR1 and CDR2 are KGHSH and LQKENI. The CDR3 spans 14 residues.

This clone was observed a handful of times. This chain uses TRBV5-6 with TRBJ1-4; D perhaps matches TRBD1 (5 bases). Germline values: CDR1 SGHDT, CDR2 YYEEEE. Between the trimmed V and J ends, which lost 10 bases and 10 bases, there was a span of 29 bases. The CDR3 runs 16 residues. CDR3 protein: CAPIRQSGGVAGKLFF. The CDR3 nucleotides are TGTGCCCCAATCCGACAGAGCGGGGGGGTAGCAGGAAAACTGTTTTTT.

V gene TRBV19 combines with J gene TRBJ2-2; D is unclear. This CDR3 has 12 residues. The germline V gene encodes CDR1 LNHDA and CDR2 SQIVND (reference sequence). V was cut by 4 bases and J by 8 bases, with 8 bases left in between. In DNA, the CDR3 is TGTGCCAGTAGTAACCAGGCGGGGGAGCTGTTTTTT. Protein: CASSNQAGELFF. Complete variable domain (other parts from reference TRBV19 and TRBJ2-2): DGGITQSPKYLFRKEGQNVTLSCEQNLNHDAMYWYRQDPGQGLRLIYYSQIVNDFQKGDIAEGYSVSREKKESFPLTVTSAQKNPTAFYLCASSNQAGELFFGEGSRLTVL.

The chain carries TRBV6-1 and TRBJ1-1; 7 bases fit TRBD1. V was pared by 5 bases and J by 5 bases, with 5 bases of the junction left unmatched. The CDR3 consists of 13 residues. In germline, CDR1 is MNHNS, CDR2 SASEGT. Written as DNA, the CDR3 is TGTGCCAGCAGTACAGGGGTAGGGACTGAAGCTTTCTTT. It codes for CASSTGVGTEAFF.

The chain uses TRBV4-2 and TRBJ1-2; 10 nucleotides align to TRBD1. The CDR3 has 15 residues. With 1 base clipped from V and 8 bases from J, the junction kept 7 bases outside the gene matches. Per the germline V gene, CDR1 is LGHNA and CDR2 is YNFKEQ. The chain's CDR3 is CASSQVSRDRGGYTF. Here the CDR3 DNA reads TGTGCCAGCAGCCAAGTGTCCCGGGACAGGGGAGGCTACACCTTC.

The CDR3 reads CASSAPGQGNEQFF. The CDR3 nucleotides are TGTGCCAGCAGCGCCCCGGGACAGGGGAATGAGCAGTTCTTC. The chain is built from TRBV9 and TRBJ2-1; the match to TRBD1 covers 10 bases. CDR3 length: 14 amino acids. The J segment lost 7 bases and the V segment lost 3 bases, leaving 4 bases of the junction unmatched. Germline loops: CDR1 SGDLS, CDR2 YYNGEE.

The J gene is TRBJ2-1, the V gene TRBV11-2, with D possibly TRBD1 on 5 matching bases. V shed 7 bases and J shed 12 bases, with 28 bases lying between them. Germline-derived CDR1 and CDR2 are SGHAT and FQNNGV. The CDR3 is 16 residues long. The CDR3 region has the DNA TGTGCCAGCAACCCTGGGGCAGCACAAGGGTATACGGCGCAGTTCTTC. This encodes CASNPGAAQGYTAQFF.

V gene TRBV4-2 combines with J gene TRBJ1-2, with D tentatively TRBD1 (6 bases). Trimming pared 0 bases from V and 6 bases from J, leaving 8 bases between. Germline CDR1 and CDR2: LGHNA and YNFKEQ. This CDR3 region has 13 residues. CDR3 sequence (DNA): TGTGCCAGCAGCCAAGATCGACAGGATGGCTACACCTTC. Its protein product is CASSQDRQDGYTF.

A few counts support this clone. J is TRBJ1-1 and V is TRBV11-2; D ambiguous. Between the trimmed V and J ends, which lost 1 base and 1 base, there was a span of 19 bases. Germline CDR1 is SGHAT and CDR2 is FQNNGV. This CDR3 contains 18 residues. The CDR3 region is CASSLGFLRSGENTEAFF. CDR3 DNA: TGTGCCAGCAGCTTAGGGTTCTTGCGTTCGGGAGAGAACACTGAAGCTTTCTTT. The full variable domain, its missing parts supplied by reference TRBV11-2 and TRBJ1-1, is EAGVAQSPRYKIIEKRQSVAFWCNPISGHATLYWYQQILGQGPKLLIQFQNNGVVDDSQLPKDRFSAERLKGVDSTLKIQPAKLEDSAVYLCASSLGFLRSGENTEAFFGQGTRLTVV.

This clone was counted between two and nine times. V is TRBV30 and J is TRBJ1-1; D remains unclear. Looked up from germline, CDR1 is GTSNPN and CDR2 is SVGIG (reference sequence). Trimming left V 2 bases short and J 8 bases short, with 12 bases between. CDR3 size: 12 residues. The CDR3 loop reads CAWSSGSREAFF. CDR3 sequence (DNA): TGTGCCTGGAGTTCGGGGTCGAGGGAAGCTTTCTTT. Drawing the rest from reference TRBV30 and TRBJ1-1, the complete variable domain is SQTIHQWPATLVQPVGSPLSLECTVEGTSNPNLYWYRQAAGRGLQLLFYSVGIGQISSEVPQNLSASRPQDRQFILSSKKLLLSDSGFYLCAWSSGSREAFFGQGTRLTVV.